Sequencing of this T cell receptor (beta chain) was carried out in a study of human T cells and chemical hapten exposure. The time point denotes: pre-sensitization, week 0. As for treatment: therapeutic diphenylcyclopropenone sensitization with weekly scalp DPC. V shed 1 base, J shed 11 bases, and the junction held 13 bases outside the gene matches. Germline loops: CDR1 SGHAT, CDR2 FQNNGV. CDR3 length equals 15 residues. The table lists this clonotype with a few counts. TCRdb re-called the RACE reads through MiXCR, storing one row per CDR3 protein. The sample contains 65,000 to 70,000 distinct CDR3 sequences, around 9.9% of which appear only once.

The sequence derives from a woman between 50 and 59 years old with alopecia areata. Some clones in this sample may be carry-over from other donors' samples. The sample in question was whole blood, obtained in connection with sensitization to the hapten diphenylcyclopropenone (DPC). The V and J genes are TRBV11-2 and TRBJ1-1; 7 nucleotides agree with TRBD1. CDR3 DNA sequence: TGTGCCAGCAGCTTAGTAAGGGGGCGCGGAGGATGGGCTTTCTTT. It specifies CASSLVRGRGGWAFF.